A selection of T cell receptor beta chains follows, all from one sample in a study of monozygotic twins with cystic fibrosis. Measured with immunoSEQ multiplex PCR; TCRdb has only the in-frame clones, and not every one. The sample carries roughly 20,000 clones, 95% to 98% recorded once. Sequencing was done on a sample of blood. These receptors all come from a woman in her twenties or thirties with cystic fibrosis. The CDR3 runs from the conserved cysteine through the conserved F or W. The D gene is left open where the match is weak. The size entry is marked missing in some rows and otherwise reads once, few, many or a size class.

J gene | V gene | D gene | CDR3 length | clone size | CDR3 protein | CDR3 DNA
TRBJ2-3 | TRBV5-4 | . | 13 | . | CASSLRGPDTQYF | TGTGCCAGCAGCCTCAGGGGTCCAGATACGCAGTATTTT
TRBJ1-5 | TRBV23-1 | TRBD1 | 15 | . | CASSQSAGGGQPQHF | TGCGCCAGCAGTCAAAGCGCAGGGGGAGGTCAGCCCCAGCATTTT
TRBJ2-1 | TRBV5-1 | TRBD2 | 15 | . | CASSGTSGGLNEQFF | TGCGCCAGCAGCGGAACTAGCGGGGGTCTCAATGAGCAGTTCTTC
TRBJ2-2 | TRBV30 | TRBD1 | 15 | once | CAWSADRGRTGELFF | TGTGCCTGGAGTGCGGACAGGGGGCGAACCGGGGAGCTGTTTTTT
TRBJ2-1 | TRBV5-6 | TRBD1 | 15 | once | CASSPQGATGDEQFF | TGTGCCAGCAGTCCTCAGGGGGCTACAGGGGATGAGCAGTTCTTC
TRBJ2-5 | TRBV10-2 | TRBD2 | 19 | . | CASSESPPGGAIQQETQYF | TGCGCCAGCAGTGAGTCCCCTCCGGGGGGGGCTATTCAACAAGAGACCCAGTACTTC
TRBJ1-5 | TRBV30 | . | 17 | . | CAWSAQRGPYSNQPQHF | TGTGCCTGGAGTGCGCAACGCGGGCCTTATAGCAATCAGCCCCAGCATTTT
TRBJ2-7 | TRBV30 | . | 13 | few | CAWSLIEGNEQYF | TGTGCCTGGAGCCTTATCGAAGGAAACGAGCAGTACTTC
TRBJ1-5 | TRBV29-1 | . | 14 | . | CSVVEAGVGQPQHF | TGCAGCGTTGTAGAGGCGGGGGTAGGACAGCCCCAGCATTTT
TRBJ2-2 | TRBV5-1 | TRBD1 | 19 | once | CASSIPGQGALSEAGELFF | TGCGCCAGCAGCATACCGGGACAGGGGGCGTTGAGTGAGGCCGGGGAGCTGTTTTTT
TRBJ2-5 | TRBV28 | TRBD2 | 13 | once | CASSYTSVETQYF | TGTGCCAGCAGCTACACTAGCGTGGAGACCCAGTACTTC
TRBJ1-1 | TRBV7-8 | . | 12 | few | CASSLGDSKAFF | TGTGCCAGCAGCTTAGGGGACTCTAAAGCTTTCTTT
TRBJ2-3 | TRBV4-3 | . | 12 | . | CASSQGEDTQYF | TGCGCCAGCAGCCAGGGTGAAGATACGCAGTATTTT
TRBJ2-3 | TRBV19 | . | 11 | . | CASRKMDTQYF | TGTGCCAGTAGGAAGATGGATACGCAGTATTTT
TRBJ1-2 | TRBV11-2 | TRBD1 | 13 | . | CASSPGTGSGYTF | TGTGCCAGCAGCCCCGGGACAGGGTCTGGCTACACCTTC
TRBJ2-6 | TRBV4-3 | . | 16 | . | CASSQAEGSGANVLTF | TGCGCCAGCAGCCAAGCCGAGGGATCTGGGGCCAACGTCCTGACTTTC
TRBJ2-1 | TRBV2 | . | 15 | . | CASSASVSSYNEQFF | TGTGCCAGCAGTGCTAGCGTTAGCTCCTACAATGAGCAGTTCTTC
TRBJ2-1 | TRBV18 | TRBD2 | 13 | once | CASSPPGGGEQFF | TGTGCCAGCTCACCGCCGGGGGGAGGTGAGCAGTTCTTC
TRBJ1-6 | TRBV19 | TRBD1 | 13 | . | CASMGTGGSPLHF | TGTGCCAGTATGGGGACAGGGGGGTCACCCCTCCACTTT
TRBJ2-5 | TRBV6-1 | TRBD2 | 15 | . | CASSLRRGGQETQYF | TGTGCCAGCAGTCTTAGGCGGGGGGGGCAAGAGACCCAGTACTTC
TRBJ2-3 | TRBV5-1 | . | 14 | . | CASSLAKNLDTQYF | TGCGCCAGCAGCTTGGCCAAGAACCTAGATACGCAGTATTTT
TRBJ2-7 | TRBV6-5 | TRBD2 | 14 | . | CASMSPGGNYEQYF | TGTGCCAGCATGTCCCCCGGGGGGAACTACGAGCAGTACTTC
TRBJ1-5 | TRBV28 | TRBD1 | 13 | . | CASNLDRVQPQHF | TGTGCCAGCAACCTCGACAGGGTTCAGCCCCAGCATTTT
TRBJ2-4 | TRBV6-5 | . | 14 | . | CASSYGQGANIQYF | TGTGCCAGCAGTTACGGGCAGGGAGCAAACATTCAGTACTTC
TRBJ2-5 | TRBV18 | TRBD1 | 15 | . | CASSRSDREQETQYF | TGTGCCAGCTCACGCTCAGACAGGGAGCAGGAGACCCAGTACTTC
TRBJ2-5 | TRBV4-3 | TRBD2 | 15 | . | CASSLARGGEETQYF | TGCGCCAGCAGCCTCGCCCGGGGAGGGGAAGAGACCCAGTACTTC
TRBJ2-3 | TRBV15 | . | 14 | . | CASRAGLGADTQYF | TGTGCCTCCCGCGCGGGCCTGGGGGCAGATACGCAGTATTTT
TRBJ1-1 | TRBV11-2 | . | 13 | . | CASSYTDSTEAFF | TGTGCCAGCAGTTACACCGATTCCACTGAAGCTTTCTTT
TRBJ1-4 | TRBV28 | . | 13 | . | CATASATNEKLFF | TGTGCCACCGCATCTGCAACTAATGAAAAACTGTTTTTT
TRBJ2-2 | TRBV14 | . | 13 | . | CASSRFPTGELFF | TGTGCCAGCAGCCGCTTTCCCACCGGGGAGCTGTTTTTT
TRBJ2-1 | TRBV6-1 | TRBD2 | 15 | . | CAAVRVAGDHNEQFF | TGTGCTGCAGTACGGGTAGCGGGGGACCACAATGAGCAGTTCTTC
TRBJ1-1 | TRBV27 | . | 14 | medium-sized | CASSLQGSGTEAFF | TGTGCCAGCAGCCTTCAGGGTTCGGGCACTGAAGCTTTCTTT
TRBJ2-2 | TRBV2 | . | 14 | . | CASMFLDTDGELFF | TGTGCCAGCATGTTCCTGGACACGGACGGGGAGCTGTTTTTT
TRBJ2-2 | TRBV7-7 | TRBD2 | 15 | . | CASSSGGLVTGELFF | TGTGCTAGCAGCTCGGGAGGATTAGTAACCGGGGAGCTGTTTTTT
TRBJ1-6 | TRBV5-6 | TRBD1 | 16 | . | CASSLPGTELSSPLHF | TGTGCCAGCAGCTTGCCCGGGACAGAACTATCTTCACCCCTCCACTTT
TRBJ1-2 | TRBV4-3 | . | 17 | . | CASSQAYNPGAIYGYTF | TGCGCCAGCAGCCAAGCGTATAACCCGGGGGCAATCTATGGCTACACCTTC
TRBJ1-1 | TRBV10-3 | TRBD1 | 13 | once | CAISEGTGADAFF | TGTGCCATCAGTGAAGGGACAGGGGCTGACGCTTTCTTT